This T cell receptor beta chain was sequenced during a study of T cells after yellow fever vaccination. General study points: Of the clonotypes, a small share occurred in both CD4 and CD8 compartments. Post-booster reappearance was seen for most primary-vaccination clones (around 96% CD4, around 88% CD8).

V was shortened by 5 bases and J by 3 bases, with 23 bases between the two germline ends. The germline V gene encodes CDR1 SGHVS and CDR2 FNYEAQ. This CDR3 has 17 residues. This clonotype showed up just a few times. The antigen remains undetermined. Generation of TCR cDNA used 5'RACE template switching (which added a universal primer site and UMIs). TCRdb re-called the 5' RACE reads with MiXCR, one entry per CDR3 protein. This sample has around 340,000 distinct CDR3 sequences; approximately 12% occur once, and the top ten carry roughly 3%. The sample was CD4+ T cells sorted from PBMCs, taken 15 days after the yellow fever booster vaccination. The receptor was isolated from a man between 18 and 35 years old who received the YFV17D yellow fever vaccine. The chain joins TRBV7-6 to TRBJ2-7; a possible D gene is TRBD1 (9 bases). CDR3 DNA sequence: TGTGCCAGCAGCCCCGGGAGGGGGGACAGGGATTACTACGAGCAGTACGTC. Amino acid sequence: CASSPGRGDRDYYEQYV.